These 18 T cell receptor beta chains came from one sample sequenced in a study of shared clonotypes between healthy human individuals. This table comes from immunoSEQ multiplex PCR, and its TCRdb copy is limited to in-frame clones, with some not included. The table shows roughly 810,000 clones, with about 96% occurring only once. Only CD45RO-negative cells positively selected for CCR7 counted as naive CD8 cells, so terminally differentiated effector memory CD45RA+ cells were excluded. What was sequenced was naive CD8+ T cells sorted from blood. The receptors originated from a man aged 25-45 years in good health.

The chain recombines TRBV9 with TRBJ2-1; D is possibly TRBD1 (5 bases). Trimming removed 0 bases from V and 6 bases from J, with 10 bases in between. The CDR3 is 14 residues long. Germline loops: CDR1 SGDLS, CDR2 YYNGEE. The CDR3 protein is CASSVAGAINEQFF. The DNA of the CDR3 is TGTGCCAGCAGCGTAGCTGGGGCGATCAATGAGCAGTTCTTC.

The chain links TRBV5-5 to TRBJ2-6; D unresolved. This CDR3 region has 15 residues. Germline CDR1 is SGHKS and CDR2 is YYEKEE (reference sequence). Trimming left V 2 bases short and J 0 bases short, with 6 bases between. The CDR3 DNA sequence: TGTGCCAGCAGCTTCCAGGCCTCTGGGGCCAACGTCCTGACTTTC. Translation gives CASSFQASGANVLTF. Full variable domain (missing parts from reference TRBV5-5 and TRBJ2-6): DAGVTQSPTHLIKTRGQQVTLRCSPISGHKSVSWYQQVLGQGPQFIFQYYEKEERGRGNFPDRFSARQFPNYSSELNVNALLLGDSALYLCASSFQASGANVLTFGAGSRLTVL.

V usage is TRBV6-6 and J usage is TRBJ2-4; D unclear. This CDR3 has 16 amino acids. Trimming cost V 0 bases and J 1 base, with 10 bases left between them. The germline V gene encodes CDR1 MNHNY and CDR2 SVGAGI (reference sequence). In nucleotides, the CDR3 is TGTGCCAGCAGTTACTCGAACGAGCCCGCCAAAAACATTCAGTACTTC. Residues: CASSYSNEPAKNIQYF.

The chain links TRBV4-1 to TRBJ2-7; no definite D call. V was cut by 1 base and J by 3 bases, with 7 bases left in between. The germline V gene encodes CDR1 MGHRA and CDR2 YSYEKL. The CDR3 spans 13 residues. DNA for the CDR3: TGCGCCAGCAGCCAAGCTGGAGACTACGAGCAGTACTTC. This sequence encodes CASSQAGDYEQYF.

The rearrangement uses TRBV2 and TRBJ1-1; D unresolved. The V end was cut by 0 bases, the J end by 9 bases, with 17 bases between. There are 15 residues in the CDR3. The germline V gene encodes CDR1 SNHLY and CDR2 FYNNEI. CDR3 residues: CASSEAQIPGHKAFF. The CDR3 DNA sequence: TGTGCCAGCAGTGAAGCACAAATTCCCGGCCATAAAGCTTTCTTT.

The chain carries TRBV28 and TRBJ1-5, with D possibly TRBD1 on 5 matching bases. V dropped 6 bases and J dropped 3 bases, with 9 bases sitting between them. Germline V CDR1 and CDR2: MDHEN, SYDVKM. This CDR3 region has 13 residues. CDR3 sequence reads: CASRTAYNQPQHF. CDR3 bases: TGTGCCAGCAGGACAGCCTACAATCAGCCCCAGCATTTT. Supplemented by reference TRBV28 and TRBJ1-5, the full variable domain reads DVKVTQSSRYLVKRTGEKVFLECVQDMDHENMFWYRQDPGLGLRLIYFSYDVKMKEKGDIPEGYSVSREKKERFSLILESASTNQTSMYLCASRTAYNQPQHFGDGTRLSIL.

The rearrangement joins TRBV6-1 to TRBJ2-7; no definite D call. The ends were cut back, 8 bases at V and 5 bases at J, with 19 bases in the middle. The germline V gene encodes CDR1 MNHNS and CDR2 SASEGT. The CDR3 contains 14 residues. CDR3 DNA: TGTGCCAGCGAGGATTTTTCGGATCTAAACGAGCAGTACTTC. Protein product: CASEDFSDLNEQYF.

CDR3 in amino acids: CASSQQEQETQYF. The CDR3 DNA sequence: TGTGCCAGCAGCCAACAGGAACAAGAGACCCAGTACTTC. The chain uses TRBV5-4 and TRBJ2-5, with D possibly being TRBD1 (5 bases). The germline V gene has CDR1 SGHNT and CDR2 YYREEE (reference sequence). This CDR3 spans 13 amino acids. Trimming left V 4 bases short and J 2 bases short, with 9 bases between.

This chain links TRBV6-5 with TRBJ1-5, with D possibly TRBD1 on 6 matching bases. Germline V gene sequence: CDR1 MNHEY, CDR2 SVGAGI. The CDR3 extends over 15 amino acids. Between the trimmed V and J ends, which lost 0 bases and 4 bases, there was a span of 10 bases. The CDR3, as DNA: TGTGCCAGCAGTTACTCTAATACAGGGAATCAGCCCCAGCATTTT. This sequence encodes CASSYSNTGNQPQHF.

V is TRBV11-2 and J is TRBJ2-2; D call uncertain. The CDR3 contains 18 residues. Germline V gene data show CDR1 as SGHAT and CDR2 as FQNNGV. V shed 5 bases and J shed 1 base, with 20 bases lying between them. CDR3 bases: TGTGCCAGCAGCCAGATCCCGGGCGAGACACTGAACACCGGGGAGCTGTTTTTT. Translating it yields CASSQIPGETLNTGELFF.

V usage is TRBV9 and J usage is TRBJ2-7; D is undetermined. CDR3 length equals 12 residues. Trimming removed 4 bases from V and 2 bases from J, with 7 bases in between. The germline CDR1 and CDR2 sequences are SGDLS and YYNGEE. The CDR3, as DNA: TGTGCCAGCAGCCCCAGCACCTACGAGCAGTACTTC. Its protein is CASSPSTYEQYF. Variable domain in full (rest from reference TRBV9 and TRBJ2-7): DSGVTQTPKHLITATGQRVTLRCSPRSGDLSVYWYQQSLDQGLQFLIQYYNGEERAKGNILERFSAQQFPDLHSELNLSSLELGDSALYFCASSPSTYEQYFGPGTRLTVT.

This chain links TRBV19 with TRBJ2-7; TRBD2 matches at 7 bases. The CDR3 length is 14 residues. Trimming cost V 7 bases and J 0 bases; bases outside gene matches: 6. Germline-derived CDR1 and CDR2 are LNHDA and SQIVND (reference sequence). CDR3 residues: CASTAGGGSYEQYF. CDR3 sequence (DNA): TGTGCCAGTACTGCTGGCGGGGGCTCCTACGAGCAGTACTTC.

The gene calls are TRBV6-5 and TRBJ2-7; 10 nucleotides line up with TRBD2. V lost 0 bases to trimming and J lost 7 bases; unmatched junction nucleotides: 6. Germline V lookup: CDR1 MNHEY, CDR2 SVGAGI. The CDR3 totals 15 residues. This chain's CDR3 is CASSYSASGSGEQYF. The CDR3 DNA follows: TGTGCCAGCAGTTACTCGGCTAGCGGGAGTGGAGAGCAGTACTTC.

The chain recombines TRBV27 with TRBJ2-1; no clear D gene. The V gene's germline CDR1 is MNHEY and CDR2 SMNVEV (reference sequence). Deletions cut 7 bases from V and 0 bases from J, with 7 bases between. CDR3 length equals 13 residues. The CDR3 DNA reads TGTGCCAGCAAGGAGAGCTCCTACAATGAGCAGTTCTTC. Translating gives CASKESSYNEQFF.

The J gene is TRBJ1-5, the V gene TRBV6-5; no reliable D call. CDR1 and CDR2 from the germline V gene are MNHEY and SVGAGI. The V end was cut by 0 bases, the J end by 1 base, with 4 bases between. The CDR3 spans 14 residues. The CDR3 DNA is TGTGCCAGCAGTTACTCGACCAGCAATCAGCCCCAGCATTTT. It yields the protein CASSYSTSNQPQHF.

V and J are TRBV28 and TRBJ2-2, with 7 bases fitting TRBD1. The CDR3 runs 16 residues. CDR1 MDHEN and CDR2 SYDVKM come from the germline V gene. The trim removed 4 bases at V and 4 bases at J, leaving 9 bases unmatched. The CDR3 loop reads CASSSDRVPTTGELFF. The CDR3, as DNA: TGTGCCAGCAGTTCCGACAGGGTACCTACCACCGGGGAGCTGTTTTTT. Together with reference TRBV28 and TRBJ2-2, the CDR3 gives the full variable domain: DVKVTQSSRYLVKRTGEKVFLECVQDMDHENMFWYRQDPGLGLRLIYFSYDVKMKEKGDIPEGYSVSREKKERFSLILESASTNQTSMYLCASSSDRVPTTGELFFGEGSRLTVL.

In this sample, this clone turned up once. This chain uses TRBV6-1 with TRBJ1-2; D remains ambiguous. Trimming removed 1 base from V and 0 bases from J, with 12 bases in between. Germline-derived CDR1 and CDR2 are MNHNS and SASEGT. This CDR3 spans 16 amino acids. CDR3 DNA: TGTGCCAGCAGTGAAGGGGTGGGAAGAGCTAACTATGGCTACACCTTC. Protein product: CASSEGVGRANYGYTF.

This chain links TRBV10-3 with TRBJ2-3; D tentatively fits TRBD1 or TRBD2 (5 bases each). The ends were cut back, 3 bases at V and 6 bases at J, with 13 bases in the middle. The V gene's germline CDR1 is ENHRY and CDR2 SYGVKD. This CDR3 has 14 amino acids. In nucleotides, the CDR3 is TGTGCCATCAGTGATCAGGGAGCAGGGGATACGCAGTATTTT. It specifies CAISDQGAGDTQYF.